This TCR beta chain was recorded in a study of blood T cell repertoires in COVID-19. On the study more broadly: PBMCs, B-cell-depleted T cells, or T cells were the source of the cDNA or gDNA that made up the material.

Germline CDR1 and CDR2: SGHKS and YYEKEE (reference sequence). The V end lost 6 bases, the J end lost 8 bases, and 23 bases lay between the germline ends. This CDR3 contains 15 residues. Method: immunoSEQ multiplex PCR; TCRdb's copy keeps in-frame clones and lacks some. In the table there are 100,000 or so clones, 84% of which are singletons. This sequence originates from a man aged 35-49 years with active or convalescent COVID-19. V usage is TRBV5-5 and J usage is TRBJ1-1; D might be TRBD1 (5 bases). Sequencing used peripheral blood. The CDR3 nucleotides read TGTGCCAGCACCTCGGGGAGTGTCAGGGCGGGAGAAGCTTTCTTT. Translated, it gives CASTSGSVRAGEAFF.